This TCR beta chain was sequenced during a study of CD8 T cells in Susac syndrome. The overall study: There were Susac syndrome patients who were therapy-naive at blood draw, others on corticosteroids, and others on intravenous immunoglobulin alone.

On this clonotype itself: Its cognate antigen is unknown.

Sequencing targeted TCR beta in T cells from blood (CD8+ and CD4+). FACS was used to enrich TEMRA cells, whereas the CD8+ and CD4+ T cells were obtained by negative isolation. With random hexamers, reverse transcription was performed on about 0.45 to 1 ug of RNA. TCRdb fed the immunoSEQ multiplex PCR reads into MiXCR, producing one record per CDR3 protein. The sample has more than 100,000 distinct CDR3 sequences, 96% seen once. Whole-study findings and limits: Repertoires of Susac syndrome CD4+ T cells lacked clonal expansion.

Sequencing input: CD4+ T cells from PBMCs. This sequence originates from a human donor with Susac syndrome.

This CDR3 reads CSARSLGLAETQYF. The CDR3, as DNA: TGCAGTGCTAGATCTTTGGGACTAGCTGAGACCCAGTACTTC. V gene TRBV20-1 combines with J gene TRBJ2-5; 9 bases are shared with TRBD2. V dropped 2 bases and J dropped 5; count of bases not matched to a gene: 6. The CDR3 runs to 14 residues. The germline gives CDR1 DFQATT, CDR2 SNEGSKA (reference sequence).